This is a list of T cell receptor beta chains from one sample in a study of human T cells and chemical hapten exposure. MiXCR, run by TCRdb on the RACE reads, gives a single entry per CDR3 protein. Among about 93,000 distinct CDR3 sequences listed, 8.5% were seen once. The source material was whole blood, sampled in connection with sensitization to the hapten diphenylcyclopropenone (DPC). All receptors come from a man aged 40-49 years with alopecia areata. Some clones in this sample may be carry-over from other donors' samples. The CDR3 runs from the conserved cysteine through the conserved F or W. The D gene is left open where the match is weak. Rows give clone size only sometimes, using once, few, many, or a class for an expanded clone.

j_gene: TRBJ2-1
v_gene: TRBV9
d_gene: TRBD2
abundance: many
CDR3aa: CASSAGTSGYNEQFF
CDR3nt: TGTGCCAGCAGCGCAGGGACTAGCGGATACAATGAGCAGTTCTTC

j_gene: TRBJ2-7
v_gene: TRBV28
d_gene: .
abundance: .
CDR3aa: CASSFSPGLGALSYEQYF
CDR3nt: TGTGCCAGCAGTTTCTCACCCGGACTGGGGGCCCTATCCTACGAGCAGTACTTC

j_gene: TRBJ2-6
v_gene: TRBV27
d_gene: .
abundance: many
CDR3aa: CASSFQGRSGANVLTF
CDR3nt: TGTGCCAGCAGTTTCCAGGGCAGATCTGGGGCCAACGTCCTGACTTTC

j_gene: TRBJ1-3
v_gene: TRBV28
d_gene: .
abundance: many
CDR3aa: CASSFTGRNTIYF
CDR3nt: TGTGCCAGCAGTTTTACAGGGCGAAACACCATATATTTT

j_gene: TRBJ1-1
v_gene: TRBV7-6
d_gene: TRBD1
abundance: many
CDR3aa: CASSLDRGHTEAFF
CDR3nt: TGTGCCAGCAGCTTGGACAGGGGGCACACTGAAGCTTTCTTT

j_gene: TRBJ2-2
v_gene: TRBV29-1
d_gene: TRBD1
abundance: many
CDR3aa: CSVGQARGTGELFF
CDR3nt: TGCAGCGTTGGACAGGCCAGGGGGACCGGGGAGCTGTTTTTT

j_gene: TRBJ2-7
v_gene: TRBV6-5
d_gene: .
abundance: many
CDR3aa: CASSYSNRARVGSSYEQYF
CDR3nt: TGTGCCAGCAGTTACTCGAACAGGGCCAGGGTCGGGAGCTCCTACGAGCAGTACTTC

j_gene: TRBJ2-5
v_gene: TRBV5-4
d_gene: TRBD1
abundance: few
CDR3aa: CASSLVGTGLYQETQYF
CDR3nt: TGTGCCAGCAGCTTGGTGGGGACAGGATTGTACCAAGAGACCCAGTACTTC

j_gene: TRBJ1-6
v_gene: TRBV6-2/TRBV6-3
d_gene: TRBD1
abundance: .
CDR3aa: CASRHHRGPNSPLHF
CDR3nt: TGTGCCAGCAGGCACCACAGGGGGCCGAATTCACCCCTCCACTTT

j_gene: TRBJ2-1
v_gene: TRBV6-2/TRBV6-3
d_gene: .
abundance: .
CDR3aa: CASSLAVMGNEQFF
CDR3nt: TGTGCCAGCAGTTTGGCAGTAATGGGGAATGAGCAGTTCTTC

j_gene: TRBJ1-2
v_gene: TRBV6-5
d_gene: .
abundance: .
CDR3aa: CASSYGTTSSYGYTF
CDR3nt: TGTGCCAGCAGTTACGGGACAACCAGTTCATATGGCTACACCTTC

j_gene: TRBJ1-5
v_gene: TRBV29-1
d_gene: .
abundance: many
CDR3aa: CSVRDTNQPQHF
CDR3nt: TGCAGCGTGCGGGACACCAATCAGCCCCAGCATTTT

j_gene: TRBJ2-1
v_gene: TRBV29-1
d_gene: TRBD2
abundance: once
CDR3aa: CSVEGGDSGRRLYEQFF
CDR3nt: TGCAGCGTTGAAGGAGGAGATAGCGGGAGACGACTCTATGAGCAGTTCTTC

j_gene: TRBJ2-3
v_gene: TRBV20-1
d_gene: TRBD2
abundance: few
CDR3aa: CSPLAGEVTDTQYF
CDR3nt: TGCAGTCCTTTAGCGGGAGAGGTGACAGATACGCAGTATTTT

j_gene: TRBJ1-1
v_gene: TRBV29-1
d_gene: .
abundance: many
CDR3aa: CSAFRDFEAFF
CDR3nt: TGCAGCGCCTTCAGGGACTTTGAAGCTTTCTTT

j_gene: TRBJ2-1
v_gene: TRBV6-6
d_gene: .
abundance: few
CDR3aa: CASSFQVTPNEQFF
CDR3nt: TGTGCCAGCAGCTTCCAGGTCACGCCCAATGAGCAGTTCTTC

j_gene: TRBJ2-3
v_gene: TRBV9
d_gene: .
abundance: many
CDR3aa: CASSVESGRTDTQYF
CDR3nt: TGTGCCAGCAGCGTAGAGTCAGGTAGGACGGATACGCAGTATTTT

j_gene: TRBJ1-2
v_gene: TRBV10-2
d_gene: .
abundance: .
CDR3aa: CASREAGSAYGYTF
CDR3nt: TGCGCCAGCAGGGAGGCAGGGTCGGCCTACGGCTACACCTTC

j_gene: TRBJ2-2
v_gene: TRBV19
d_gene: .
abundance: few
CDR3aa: CASSKLSVTANTGELFF
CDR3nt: TGTGCCAGTAGTAAACTGTCCGTGACAGCGAACACCGGGGAGCTGTTTTTT

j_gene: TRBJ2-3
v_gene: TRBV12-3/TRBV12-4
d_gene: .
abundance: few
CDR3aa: CASWDGGLTQYF
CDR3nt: TGTGCCAGCTGGGACGGGGGACTTACGCAGTATTTT

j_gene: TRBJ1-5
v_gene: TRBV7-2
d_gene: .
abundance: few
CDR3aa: CASSLVPGNNQPQHF
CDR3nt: TGTGCCAGCAGCTTAGTTCCAGGGAACAATCAGCCCCAGCATTTT

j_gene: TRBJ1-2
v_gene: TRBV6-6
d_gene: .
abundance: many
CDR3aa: CASSTGRAAGYTF
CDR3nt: TGTGCCAGCAGTACCGGCAGGGCGGCTGGCTACACCTTC

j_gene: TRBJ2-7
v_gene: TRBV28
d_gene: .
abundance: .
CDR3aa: CASRTMGARRDEQYF
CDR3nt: TGTGCCAGCAGGACGATGGGGGCGAGGCGGGACGAGCAGTACTTC

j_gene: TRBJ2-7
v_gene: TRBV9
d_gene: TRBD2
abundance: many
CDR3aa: CASSVGGAGGAYEQYF
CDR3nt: TGTGCCAGCAGCGTAGGAGGAGCGGGGGGAGCCTACGAGCAGTACTTC

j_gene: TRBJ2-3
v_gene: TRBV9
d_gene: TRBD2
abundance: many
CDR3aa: CASSVGGAGSDTQYF
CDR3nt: TGTGCCAGCAGCGTAGGAGGAGCGGGGAGCGATACGCAGTATTTT

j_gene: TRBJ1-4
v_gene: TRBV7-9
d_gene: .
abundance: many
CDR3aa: CASSEGRRPNEKLFF
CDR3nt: TGTGCCAGCAGCGAGGGACGAAGGCCTAATGAAAAACTGTTTTTT

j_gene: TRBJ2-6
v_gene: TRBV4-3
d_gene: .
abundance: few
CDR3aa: CASSQESLHTSGANVLTF
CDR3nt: TGCGCCAGCAGCCAAGAATCGTTACATACCTCTGGGGCCAACGTCCTGACTTTC

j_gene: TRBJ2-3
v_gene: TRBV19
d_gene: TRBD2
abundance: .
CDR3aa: CASGLAGVTDTQYF
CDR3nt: TGTGCCAGTGGACTAGCGGGGGTCACAGATACGCAGTATTTT

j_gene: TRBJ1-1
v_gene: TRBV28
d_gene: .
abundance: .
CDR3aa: CASSLPDARTEAFF
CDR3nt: TGTGCCAGCAGTTTACCCGACGCGAGAACTGAAGCTTTCTTT

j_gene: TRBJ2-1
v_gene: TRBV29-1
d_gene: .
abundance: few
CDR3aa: CSSGSSSYNEQFF
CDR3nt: TGCAGTTCGGGGTCGAGCTCCTACAATGAGCAGTTCTTC

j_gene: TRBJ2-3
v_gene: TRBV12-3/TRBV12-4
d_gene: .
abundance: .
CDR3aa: CASSRSSSTDTQYF
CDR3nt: TGTGCCAGCTCCCGGAGCAGTAGCACAGATACGCAGTATTTT

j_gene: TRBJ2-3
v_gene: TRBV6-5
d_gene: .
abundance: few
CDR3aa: CASSYGSSLQYF
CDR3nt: TGTGCCAGCAGTTACGGGAGTAGCCTGCAGTATTTT

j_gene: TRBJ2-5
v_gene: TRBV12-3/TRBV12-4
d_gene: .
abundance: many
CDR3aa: CASMWRAETQYF
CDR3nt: TGTGCCAGCATGTGGAGGGCAGAGACCCAGTACTTC

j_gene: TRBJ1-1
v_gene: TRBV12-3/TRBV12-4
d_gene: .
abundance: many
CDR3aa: CASTLTGSVATEAFF
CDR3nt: TGTGCCAGCACCCTTACAGGGTCTGTAGCCACTGAAGCTTTCTTT

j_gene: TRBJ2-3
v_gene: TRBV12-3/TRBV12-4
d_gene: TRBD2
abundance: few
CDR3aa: CASTEGRAGHTQYF
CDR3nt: TGTGCCAGCACCGAAGGGAGGGCTGGTCATACGCAGTATTTT

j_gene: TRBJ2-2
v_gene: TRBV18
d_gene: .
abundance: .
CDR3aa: CASSPQGAGELFF
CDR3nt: TGTGCCAGCTCACCTCAGGGAGCCGGGGAGCTGTTTTTT

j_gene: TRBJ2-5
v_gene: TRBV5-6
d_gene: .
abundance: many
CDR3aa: CASSFRWETQYF
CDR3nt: TGTGCCAGCAGCTTCAGATGGGAGACCCAGTACTTC

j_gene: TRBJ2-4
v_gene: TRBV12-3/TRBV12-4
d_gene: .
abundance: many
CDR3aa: CASSGVENIQYF
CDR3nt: TGTGCCAGCTCCGGGGTCGAAAACATTCAGTACTTC

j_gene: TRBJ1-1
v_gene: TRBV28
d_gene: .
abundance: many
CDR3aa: CASSLFGREAFF
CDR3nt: TGTGCCAGCAGTTTATTCGGCAGGGAAGCTTTCTTT

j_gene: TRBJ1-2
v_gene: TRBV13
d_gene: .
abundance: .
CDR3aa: CASSLTQGSLLNYGYTF
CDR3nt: TGTGCCAGCAGCCTCACTCAGGGTTCGCTCCTTAACTATGGCTACACCTTC

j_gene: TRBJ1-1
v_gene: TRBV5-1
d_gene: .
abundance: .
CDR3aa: CASSLDADLNTEAFF
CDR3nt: TGCGCCAGCAGCTTGGACGCCGACCTGAACACTGAAGCTTTCTTT

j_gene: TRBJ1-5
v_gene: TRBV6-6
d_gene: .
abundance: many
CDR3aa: CASSEPYPGPMDRGNQPQHF
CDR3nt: TGTGCCAGCAGTGAACCTTATCCGGGACCCATGGATCGGGGCAATCAGCCCCAGCATTTT

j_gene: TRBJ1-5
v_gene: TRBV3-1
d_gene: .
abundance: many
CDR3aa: CASSQDGGYGNQPQHF
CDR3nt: TGTGCCAGCAGCCAAGACGGCGGGTACGGCAATCAGCCCCAGCATTTT

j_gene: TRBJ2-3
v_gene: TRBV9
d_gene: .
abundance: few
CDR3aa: CASSVGTDTQYF
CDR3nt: TGTGCCAGCAGCGTAGGAACAGATACGCAGTATTTT

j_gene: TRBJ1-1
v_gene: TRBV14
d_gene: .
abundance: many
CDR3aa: CASSQDQRRKAFF
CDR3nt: TGTGCCAGCAGCCAAGATCAGAGACGAAAAGCTTTCTTT

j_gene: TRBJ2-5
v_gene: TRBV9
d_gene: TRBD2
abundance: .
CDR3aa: CASSVGSGSLETQYF
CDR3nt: TGTGCCAGCAGCGTAGGGAGCGGGAGTTTGGAGACCCAGTACTTC